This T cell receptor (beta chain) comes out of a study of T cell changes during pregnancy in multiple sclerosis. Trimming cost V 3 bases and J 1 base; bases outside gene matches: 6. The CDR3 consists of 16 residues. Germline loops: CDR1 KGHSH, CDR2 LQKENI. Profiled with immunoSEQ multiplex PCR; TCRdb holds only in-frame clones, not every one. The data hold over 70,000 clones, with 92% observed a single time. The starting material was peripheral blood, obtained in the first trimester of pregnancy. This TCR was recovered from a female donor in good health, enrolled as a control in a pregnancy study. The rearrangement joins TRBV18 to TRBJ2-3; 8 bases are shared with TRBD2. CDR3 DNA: TGTGCCAGCTCACCCTTCGGACTAGCCCGCACAGATACGCAGTATTTT. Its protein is CASSPFGLARTDTQYF.